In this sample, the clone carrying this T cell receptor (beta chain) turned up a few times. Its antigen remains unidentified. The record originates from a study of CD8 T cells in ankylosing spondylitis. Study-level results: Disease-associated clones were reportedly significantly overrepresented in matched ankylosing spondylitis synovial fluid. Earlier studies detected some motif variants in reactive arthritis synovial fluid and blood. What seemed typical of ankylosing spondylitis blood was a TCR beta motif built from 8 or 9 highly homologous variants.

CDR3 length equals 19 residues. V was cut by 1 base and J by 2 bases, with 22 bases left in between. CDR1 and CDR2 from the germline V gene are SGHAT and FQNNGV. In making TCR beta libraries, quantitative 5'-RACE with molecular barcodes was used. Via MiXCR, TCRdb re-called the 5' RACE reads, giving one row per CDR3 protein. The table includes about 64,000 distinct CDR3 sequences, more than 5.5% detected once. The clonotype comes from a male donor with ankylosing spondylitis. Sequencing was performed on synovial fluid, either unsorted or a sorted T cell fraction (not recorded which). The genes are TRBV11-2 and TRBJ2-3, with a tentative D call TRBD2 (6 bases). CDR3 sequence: CASSLVGRRAAGYTDTQYF. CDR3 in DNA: TGTGCCAGCAGCTTAGTTGGGAGACGGGCAGCGGGCTACACAGATACGCAGTATTTT.